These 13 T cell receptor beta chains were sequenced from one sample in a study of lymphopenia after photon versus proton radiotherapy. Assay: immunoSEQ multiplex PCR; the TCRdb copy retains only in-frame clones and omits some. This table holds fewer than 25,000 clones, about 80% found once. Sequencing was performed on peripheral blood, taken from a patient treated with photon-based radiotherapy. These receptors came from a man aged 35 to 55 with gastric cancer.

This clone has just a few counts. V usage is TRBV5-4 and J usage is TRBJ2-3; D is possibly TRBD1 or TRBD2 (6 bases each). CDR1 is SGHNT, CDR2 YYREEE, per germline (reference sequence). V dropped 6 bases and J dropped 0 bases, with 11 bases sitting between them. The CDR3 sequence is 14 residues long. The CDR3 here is CASTGGPSTDTQYF. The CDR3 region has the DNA TGTGCCAGCACCGGGGGCCCTAGCACAGATACGCAGTATTTT.

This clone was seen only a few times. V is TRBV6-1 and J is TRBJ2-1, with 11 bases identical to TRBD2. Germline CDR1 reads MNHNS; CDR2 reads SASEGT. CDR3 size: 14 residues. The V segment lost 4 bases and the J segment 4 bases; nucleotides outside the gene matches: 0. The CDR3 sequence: CASSGLAGYNEQFF. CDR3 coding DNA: TGTGCCAGCAGTGGACTAGCGGGGTACAATGAGCAGTTCTTC.

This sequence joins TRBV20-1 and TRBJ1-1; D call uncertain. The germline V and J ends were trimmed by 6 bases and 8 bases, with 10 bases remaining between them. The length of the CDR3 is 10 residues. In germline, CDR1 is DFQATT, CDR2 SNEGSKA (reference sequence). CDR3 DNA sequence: TGCAGTGCCTACGGTTCGGAAGCTTTCTTT. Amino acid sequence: CSAYGSEAFF.

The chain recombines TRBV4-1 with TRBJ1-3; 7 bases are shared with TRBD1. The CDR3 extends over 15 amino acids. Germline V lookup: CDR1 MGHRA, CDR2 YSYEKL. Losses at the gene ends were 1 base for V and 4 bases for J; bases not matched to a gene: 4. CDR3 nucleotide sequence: TGCGCCAGCAGCCAAGGACAGGGATCAGGAAACACCATATATTTT. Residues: CASSQGQGSGNTIYF.

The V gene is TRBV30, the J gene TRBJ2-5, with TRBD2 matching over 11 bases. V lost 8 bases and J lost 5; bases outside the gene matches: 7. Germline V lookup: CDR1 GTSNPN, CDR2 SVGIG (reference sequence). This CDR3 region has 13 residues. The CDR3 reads CAMSGTSGETQYF. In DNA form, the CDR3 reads TGTGCCATGTCCGGGACTAGCGGTGAGACCCAGTACTTC.

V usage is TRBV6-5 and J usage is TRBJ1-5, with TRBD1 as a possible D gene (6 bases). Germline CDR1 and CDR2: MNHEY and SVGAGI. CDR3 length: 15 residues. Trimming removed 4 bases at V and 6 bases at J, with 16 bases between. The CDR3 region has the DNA TGTGCCAGCAGTTCCCCCCGACAGGTGGGTCAGCCCCAGCATTTT. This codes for CASSSPRQVGQPQHF.

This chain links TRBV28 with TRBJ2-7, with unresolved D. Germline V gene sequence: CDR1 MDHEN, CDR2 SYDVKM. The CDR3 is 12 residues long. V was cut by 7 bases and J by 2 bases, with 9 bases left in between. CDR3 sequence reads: CASTTGPYEQYF. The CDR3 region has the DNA TGTGCCAGCACCACTGGACCCTACGAGCAGTACTTC. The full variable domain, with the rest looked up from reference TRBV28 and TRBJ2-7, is DVKVTQSSRYLVKRTGEKVFLECVQDMDHENMFWYRQDPGLGLRLIYFSYDVKMKEKGDIPEGYSVSREKKERFSLILESASTNQTSMYLCASTTGPYEQYFGPGTRLTVT.

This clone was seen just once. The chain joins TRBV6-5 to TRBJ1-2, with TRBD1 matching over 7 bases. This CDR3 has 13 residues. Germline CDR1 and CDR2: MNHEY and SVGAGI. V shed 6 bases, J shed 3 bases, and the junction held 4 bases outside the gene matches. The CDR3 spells CASSPDRDYGYTF. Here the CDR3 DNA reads TGTGCCAGCAGCCCCGACAGGGACTATGGCTACACCTTC.

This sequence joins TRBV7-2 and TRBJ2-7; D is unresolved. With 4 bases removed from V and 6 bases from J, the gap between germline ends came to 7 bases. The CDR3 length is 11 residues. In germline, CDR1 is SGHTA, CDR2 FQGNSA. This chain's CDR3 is CASSSQVEQYF. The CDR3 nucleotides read TGTGCCAGCAGCTCCCAAGTCGAGCAGTACTTC. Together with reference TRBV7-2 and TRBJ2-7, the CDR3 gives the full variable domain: GAGVSQSPSNKVTEKGKDVELRCDPISGHTALYWYRQSLGQGLEFLIYFQGNSAPDKSGLPSDRFSAERTGGSVSTLTIQRTQQEDSAVYLCASSSQVEQYFGPGTRLTVT.

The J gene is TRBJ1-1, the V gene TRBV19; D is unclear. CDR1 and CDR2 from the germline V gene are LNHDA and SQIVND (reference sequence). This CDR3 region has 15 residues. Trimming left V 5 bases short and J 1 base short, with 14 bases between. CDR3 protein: CASSPLGVSNTEAFF. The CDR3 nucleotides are TGTGCCAGTAGTCCCCTCGGTGTCTCGAACACTGAAGCTTTCTTT.

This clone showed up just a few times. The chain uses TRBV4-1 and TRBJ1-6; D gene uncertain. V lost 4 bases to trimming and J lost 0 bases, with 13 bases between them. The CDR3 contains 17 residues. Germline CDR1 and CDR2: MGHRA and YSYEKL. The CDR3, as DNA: TGCGCCAGCAGCCCTGTAGAGGGTTTCTCCTATAATTCACCCCTCCACTTT. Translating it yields CASSPVEGFSYNSPLHF.

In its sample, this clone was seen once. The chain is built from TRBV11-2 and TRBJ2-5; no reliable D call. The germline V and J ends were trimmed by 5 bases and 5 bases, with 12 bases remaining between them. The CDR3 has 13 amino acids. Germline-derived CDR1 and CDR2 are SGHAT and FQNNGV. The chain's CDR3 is CASSPPASETQYF. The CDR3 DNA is TGTGCCAGCAGCCCGCCTGCGTCGGAGACCCAGTACTTC.

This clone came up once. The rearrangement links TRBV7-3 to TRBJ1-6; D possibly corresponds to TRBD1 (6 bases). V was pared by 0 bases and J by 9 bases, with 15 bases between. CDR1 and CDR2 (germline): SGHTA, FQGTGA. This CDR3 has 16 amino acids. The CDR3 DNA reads TGTGCCAGCAGCTTAACGAAAGGGGGTGAAAGTTCACCCCTCCACTTT. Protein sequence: CASSLTKGGESSPLHF. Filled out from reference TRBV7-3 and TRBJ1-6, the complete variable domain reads GAGVSQTPSNKVTEKGKYVELRCDPISGHTALYWYRQSLGQGPEFLIYFQGTGAADDSGLPNDRFFAVRPEGSVSTLKIQRTERGDSAVYLCASSLTKGGESSPLHFGNGTRLTVT.